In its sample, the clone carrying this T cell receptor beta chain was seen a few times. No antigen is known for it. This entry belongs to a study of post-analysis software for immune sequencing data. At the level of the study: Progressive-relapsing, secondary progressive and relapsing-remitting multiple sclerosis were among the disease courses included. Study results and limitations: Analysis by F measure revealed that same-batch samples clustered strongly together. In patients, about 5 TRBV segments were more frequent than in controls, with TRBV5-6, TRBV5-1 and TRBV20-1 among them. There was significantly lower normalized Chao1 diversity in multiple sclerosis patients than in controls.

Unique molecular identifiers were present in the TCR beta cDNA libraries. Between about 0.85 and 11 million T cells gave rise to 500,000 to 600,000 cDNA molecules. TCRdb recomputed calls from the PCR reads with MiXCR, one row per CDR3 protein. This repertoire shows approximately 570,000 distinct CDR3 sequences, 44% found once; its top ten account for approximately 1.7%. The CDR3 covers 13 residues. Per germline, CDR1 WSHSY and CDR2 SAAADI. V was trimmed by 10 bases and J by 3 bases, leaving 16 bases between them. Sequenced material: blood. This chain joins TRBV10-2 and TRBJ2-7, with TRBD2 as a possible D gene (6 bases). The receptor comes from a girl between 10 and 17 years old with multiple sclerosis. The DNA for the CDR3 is TGCGCCACCATCTCGGAGGGCGGCTACGAGCAGTACTTC. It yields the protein CATISEGGYEQYF.